The rows below give T cell receptor beta chains drawn from one sample of a study of tumor-infiltrating lymphocytes in primary liver carcinoma. TCRdb reanalysed the multiplex PCR reads using MiXCR and keeps one entry per CDR3 protein. Here the sample spans hundreds of thousands of distinct CDR3 sequences, around three fifths being singletons. The sample was peripheral blood. The receptors were gathered from a man in his forties with primary liver carcinoma and hepatitis B virus infection. The CDR3 runs from the conserved cysteine through the conserved F or W. The order of the fields is D gene, clone size, V gene, J gene, CDR3 protein, CDR3 DNA. D genes are given only for firm matches. A clone size is listed for some rows: how often the clone was seen (once, few, many), or a class if it is expanded.

D: -; size: many; V: TRBV12-3/TRBV12-4; J: TRBJ2-1; CDR3: CASSLSGGNEQFF; DNA: TGTGCCAGCAGTTTATCCGGGGGAAATGAGCAGTTCTTC
D: TRBD2; size: many; V: TRBV29-1; J: TRBJ2-1; CDR3: CSVTGTRDSEQFF; DNA: TGCAGCGTTACCGGGACTAGGGATAGTGAGCAGTTCTTC
D: -; size: once; V: TRBV6-5; J: TRBJ1-3; CDR3: CARSYDRGQNTIYF; DNA: TGTGCCAGGAGTTACGATAGGGGTCAAAACACCATATATTTT
D: TRBD1; size: -; V: TRBV4-3; J: TRBJ1-2; CDR3: CASSQTGAGGNYGYTF; DNA: TGCGCCAGCAGCCAGACAGGGGCAGGGGGGAACTATGGCTACACCTTC
D: -; size: -; V: TRBV7-2; J: TRBJ2-1; CDR3: CASSVERASYNEQFF; DNA: TGTGCCAGCAGCGTAGAGCGGGCGTCCTACAATGAGCAGTTCTTC
D: -; size: -; V: TRBV7-8; J: TRBJ2-1; CDR3: CASGLVRGAVVCNEQFF; DNA: TGTGCCAGCGGCTTAGTTAGGGGGGCGGTAGTCTGCAATGAGCAGTTCTTC
D: -; size: many; V: TRBV29-1; J: TRBJ1-2; CDR3: CSVSEPLGYGYTF; DNA: TGCAGCGTGTCCGAACCTTTAGGGTATGGCTACACCTTC
D: -; size: -; V: TRBV11-1; J: TRBJ2-1; CDR3: CASSSLAGDYDEQFF; DNA: TGTGCCAGCAGCTCCCTCGCTGGAGACTACGATGAGCAGTTCTTC
D: -; size: -; V: TRBV2; J: TRBJ1-2; CDR3: CASSEAQGTYGYTF; DNA: TGTGCCAGCAGTGAAGCGCAGGGGACCTATGGCTACACCTTC
D: -; size: -; V: TRBV29-1; J: TRBJ2-1; CDR3: CSVEGPGRYCVQFF; DNA: TGCAGCGTTGAAGGGCCGGGACGGTACTGTGTGCAGTTCTTC
D: -; size: -; V: TRBV12-5; J: TRBJ2-1; CDR3: CDSGLGSSYNEQFF; DNA: TGTGATAGTGGTTTGGGGAGCTCCTACAATGAGCAGTTCTTC
D: -; size: -; V: TRBV5-1; J: TRBJ2-5; CDR3: CASSLPQEIQYF; DNA: TGCGCCAGCAGCTTGCCCCAAGAGATCCAGTACTTC
D: -; size: -; V: TRBV20-1; J: TRBJ1-6; CDR3: CSADRSSYNSPLHF; DNA: TGCAGTGCCGACAGGAGCTCCTATAATTCACCCCTCCACTTT
D: -; size: -; V: TRBV30; J: TRBJ2-5; CDR3: CAWSDLSETQYF; DNA: TGTGCCTGGAGTGATCTCAGCGAGACCCAGTACTTC
D: -; size: many; V: TRBV29-1; J: TRBJ1-1; CDR3: CSASDLLGNTEAFF; DNA: TGCAGCGCCTCAGACTTGCTCGGGAACACTGAAGCTTTCTTT
D: TRBD1; size: -; V: TRBV11-1; J: TRBJ2-7; CDR3: CGSSGDREIDEQYF; DNA: TGTGGCAGCAGCGGGGACAGGGAGATCGACGAGCAGTACTTC
D: -; size: -; V: TRBV7-3; J: TRBJ1-3; CDR3: CASSQTFGGLGNTIYF; DNA: TGTGCCAGCAGCCAAACCTTCGGGGGCCTTGGAAACACCATATATTTT
D: -; size: once; V: TRBV29-1; J: TRBJ2-1; CDR3: CNVAVASGYNEQFF; DNA: TGCAACGTTGCCGTAGCTAGTGGTTACAATGAGCAGTTCTTC
D: -; size: many; V: TRBV6-6; J: TRBJ1-1; CDR3: CASRNGISNTEAFF; DNA: TGTGCCAGCAGAAACGGAATTTCGAACACTGAAGCTTTCTTT
D: -; size: -; V: TRBV4-3; J: TRBJ1-5; CDR3: CTSCRTADQPQHF; DNA: TGCACCAGCTGCCGGACAGCGGATCAGCCCCAGCATTTT
D: TRBD1; size: -; V: TRBV10-3; J: TRBJ1-5; CDR3: CTTFQGGGNQPQHF; DNA: TGTACCACCTTCCAGGGGGGGGGCAATCAGCCCCAGCATTTT
D: TRBD2; size: -; V: TRBV28; J: TRBJ2-1; CDR3: CASCFGRGEQFF; DNA: TGTGCCAGCTGTTTTGGGAGGGGAGAGCAGTTCTTC
D: -; size: -; V: TRBV30; J: TRBJ2-7; CDR3: CACPGMTGEQYF; DNA: TGTGCCTGCCCGGGTATGACAGGAGAGCAGTACTTC
D: -; size: -; V: TRBV11-2; J: TRBJ2-3; CDR3: CANSTFSGDTQYF; DNA: TGCGCCAACAGCACTTTTAGCGGCGATACGCAGTATTTT
D: TRBD2; size: -; V: TRBV7-9; J: TRBJ2-1; CDR3: CASPPRLAGGLTYNEQFF; DNA: TGTGCCAGCCCCCCGAGACTAGCGGGAGGGCTTACATACAATGAGCAGTTCTTC
D: -; size: -; V: TRBV7-9; J: TRBJ1-1; CDR3: CASCLDMNTEAFF; DNA: TGTGCCAGCTGCCTTGACATGAACACTGAAGCTTTCTTT
D: -; size: -; V: TRBV7-8; J: TRBJ1-2; CDR3: CASSFDLGGACYTF; DNA: TGTGCCAGCAGCTTCGACTTGGGGGGAGCTTGCTACACCTTC
D: TRBD2; size: many; V: TRBV11-1; J: TRBJ2-1; CDR3: CASSLGGSKDEQFF; DNA: TGTGCCAGCAGCTTAGGCGGGAGTAAGGATGAGCAGTTCTTC
D: -; size: -; V: TRBV12-3/TRBV12-4; J: TRBJ2-1; CDR3: CACSFEYTYNEQFF; DNA: TGTGCCTGCAGTTTTGAATATACCTACAATGAGCAGTTCTTC
D: -; size: -; V: TRBV11-3; J: TRBJ2-2; CDR3: CASSLKSNTGELFF; DNA: TGTGCCAGCAGCTTAAAGTCGAACACTGGGGAGCTGTTTTTT
D: TRBD1; size: -; V: TRBV5-1; J: TRBJ2-3; CDR3: CASSFSRGQGTDTQYF; DNA: TGCGCCAGCAGCTTCTCCAGGGGGCAAGGGACAGATACGCAGTATTTT
D: -; size: -; V: TRBV6-1; J: TRBJ1-4; CDR3: CASSPPRNYNEKLFF; DNA: TGTGCCAGCAGTCCACCCCGGAACTACAATGAAAAACTGTTTTTT
D: -; size: -; V: TRBV11-2; J: TRBJ2-7; CDR3: CASGLGGGGEQYF; DNA: TGTGCCAGCGGCTTAGGAGGAGGTGGCGAGCAGTACTTC
D: -; size: -; V: TRBV29-1; J: TRBJ2-7; CDR3: CSVAPGANRQYF; DNA: TGCAGCGTTGCTCCTGGAGCCAATAGGCAGTACTTC
D: TRBD2; size: -; V: TRBV6-2/TRBV6-3; J: TRBJ2-3; CDR3: CASGYRTRGSTDTQYF; DNA: TGTGCCAGCGGTTATCGGACTAGAGGCAGCACAGATACGCAGTATTTT
D: TRBD1; size: -; V: TRBV11-2; J: TRBJ2-7; CDR3: CASSLTGTDYEYF; DNA: TGTGCCAGCAGCTTAACCGGGACAGATTACGAGTACTTC
D: -; size: many; V: TRBV29-1; J: TRBJ2-1; CDR3: CSVRTINYNEQFF; DNA: TGCAGCGTTCGGACTATCAACTACAATGAGCAGTTCTTC
D: TRBD2; size: many; V: TRBV28; J: TRBJ2-1; CDR3: CASSSAGTSGSGLF; DNA: TGTGCCAGCAGCTCCGCCGGGACTAGCGGGAGCGGACTCTTC
D: TRBD2; size: many; V: TRBV24-1; J: TRBJ2-1; CDR3: CATSDRGLAGFEQFF; DNA: TGTGCCACCAGTGACCGGGGACTAGCGGGATTTGAGCAGTTCTTC
D: TRBD1; size: many; V: TRBV29-1; J: TRBJ2-1; CDR3: CSVEVGAGTGQFF; DNA: TGCAGCGTTGAAGTTGGAGCCGGGACAGGGCAGTTCTTC
D: -; size: -; V: TRBV21-1; J: TRBJ2-5; CDR3: CASNRGLAGQETQYF; DNA: TGTGCCAGCAACAGAGGACTAGCGGGGCAAGAGACCCAGTACTTC
D: -; size: -; V: TRBV12-3/TRBV12-4; J: TRBJ2-3; CDR3: CASTFTATDTQYF; DNA: TGTGCCAGCACTTTTACGGCCACAGATACGCAGTATTTT
D: TRBD2; size: -; V: TRBV5-1; J: TRBJ2-3; CDR3: CASSLNSGGRTDTQYF; DNA: TGCGCCAGCAGCTTGAACAGCGGGGGACGCACAGATACGCAGTATTTT
D: -; size: -; V: TRBV29-1; J: TRBJ2-1; CDR3: CSVDLGRYYEQLF; DNA: TGCAGCGTTGACCTGGGACGATACTATGAGCAACTCTTC
D: -; size: -; V: TRBV5-1; J: TRBJ2-1; CDR3: CASSTQGSSYDEQFF; DNA: TGCGCCAGCAGCACCCAGGGGTCCTCCTACGATGAGCAGTTCTTC
D: -; size: -; V: TRBV11-2; J: TRBJ1-3; CDR3: CASGRLSGNIIYF; DNA: TGTGCCAGCGGGCGTCTCTCTGGAAACATCATATATTTT
D: -; size: -; V: TRBV20-1; J: TRBJ2-7; CDR3: CSARGDKSYEQYF; DNA: TGCAGTGCCAGGGGGGACAAATCCTACGAGCAGTACTTC
D: -; size: few; V: TRBV25-1; J: TRBJ2-2; CDR3: CASSTDGPNTGELFF; DNA: TGTGCCAGCAGTACGGACGGTCCGAACACCGGGGAGCTGTTTTTT
D: -; size: few; V: TRBV25-1; J: TRBJ2-2; CDR3: CASKQGAGELFF; DNA: TGTGCCAGCAAACAGGGTGCCGGGGAGCTGTTTTTT
D: TRBD1; size: -; V: TRBV6-5; J: TRBJ2-1; CDR3: CTSRNRGQGEQFF; DNA: TGTACCAGCCGGAACAGGGGGCAAGGTGAGCAGTTCTTC
D: -; size: -; V: TRBV7-9; J: TRBJ2-5; CDR3: CASSPQRKTRYF; DNA: TGTGCCAGCAGCCCTCAAAGAAAGACCCGGTACTTC
D: -; size: -; V: TRBV4-1; J: TRBJ1-1; CDR3: CASQDSNGRAFF; DNA: TGTGCCAGCCAAGATTCCAATGGGAGAGCTTTCTTT
D: -; size: many; V: TRBV5-6; J: TRBJ2-7; CDR3: CASSFIGDEQYF; DNA: TGTGCCAGCAGCTTTATAGGGGACGAGCAGTACTTC
D: TRBD1; size: many; V: TRBV6-1; J: TRBJ1-2; CDR3: CASSEYGTAATGYTF; DNA: TGTGCCAGCAGTGAATACGGGACAGCGGCAACAGGCTACACCTTC
D: -; size: -; V: TRBV7-3; J: TRBJ2-1; CDR3: CASSFQGGWQFF; DNA: TGTGCCAGCAGCTTTCAAGGGGGTTGGCAGTTCTTC
D: -; size: -; V: TRBV5-4; J: TRBJ2-7; CDR3: CASSPLGGRSSYEQYF; DNA: TGTGCCAGCAGCCCCCTAGGGGGGAGGAGCTCCTACGAGCAGTACTTC
D: TRBD2; size: -; V: TRBV7-9; J: TRBJ2-5; CDR3: CASSPAPGLALGTQYF; DNA: TGTGCCAGCAGCCCAGCCCCGGGACTAGCGCTCGGGACCCAGTACTTC
D: -; size: many; V: TRBV29-1; J: TRBJ2-5; CDR3: CSVEEVETQYF; DNA: TGCAGCGTTGAAGAGGTGGAGACCCAGTACTTC
D: -; size: -; V: TRBV9; J: TRBJ2-7; CDR3: CASSVEEATGQYF; DNA: TGTGCCAGCAGCGTAGAGGAGGCTACGGGGCAATACTTC
D: -; size: many; V: TRBV4-2; J: TRBJ2-1; CDR3: CASSQEGLASAYNEQFF; DNA: TGTGCCAGCAGCCAAGAAGGGTTAGCTAGCGCCTACAATGAGCAGTTCTTC